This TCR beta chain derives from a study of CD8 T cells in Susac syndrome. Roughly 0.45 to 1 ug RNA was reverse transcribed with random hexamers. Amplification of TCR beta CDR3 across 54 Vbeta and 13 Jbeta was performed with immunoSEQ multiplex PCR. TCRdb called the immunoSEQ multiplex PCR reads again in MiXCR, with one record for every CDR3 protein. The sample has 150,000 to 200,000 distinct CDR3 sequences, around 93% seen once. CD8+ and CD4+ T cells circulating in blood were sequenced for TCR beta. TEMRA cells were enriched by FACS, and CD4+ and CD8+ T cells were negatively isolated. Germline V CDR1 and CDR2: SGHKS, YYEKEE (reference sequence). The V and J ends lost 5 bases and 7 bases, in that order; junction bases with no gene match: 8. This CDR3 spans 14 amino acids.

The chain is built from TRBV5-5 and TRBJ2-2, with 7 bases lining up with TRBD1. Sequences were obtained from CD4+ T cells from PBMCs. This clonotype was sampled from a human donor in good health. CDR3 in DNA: TGTGCCAGCAGGGAAGGACAGGATTTCGGGGAGCTGTTTTTT. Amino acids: CASREGQDFGELFF.